This entry is about one T cell receptor (beta chain). The sample holds other DNA sequences that translate to the same CDR3. These data come from a study of blood T cell repertoires in COVID-19. Study at large: COVID-19 samples from acute and convalescent phases originated in the United States, Italy and Spain. In each case, the material was cDNA or gDNA derived from T cells, B-cell-depleted T cells, or PBMCs.

Original processing methods: Counts of nucleated cells, estimated from reference gene primer amplification, were obtained. Produced via immunoSEQ multiplex PCR; TCRdb's table is partial and in-frame only. V and J calls and clone size come straight from that table; D and trimming were deduced from the DNA. The repertoire holds about 130,000 clones, with approximately 80% as singletons. Germline V gives CDR1 SEHNR, CDR2 FQNEAQ (reference sequence). The V end was cut by 2 bases, the J end by 4 bases, with 8 bases between. The CDR3 totals 13 residues. The chain recombines TRBV7-9 with TRBJ1-2; perhaps TRBD1 as D (5 bases). The material sequenced was peripheral blood. The clonotype was recovered from a woman older than 75 with acute or convalescent COVID-19. The CDR3 nucleotides read TGTGCCAGCAGCTTACAGGGTAGCTATGGCTACACCTTC. Translated, it gives CASSLQGSYGYTF.